The present T cell receptor (beta chain) was sequenced within a study of blood T cell dynamics during melanoma immunotherapy. The CDR3 is 14 amino acids. With V trimmed by 2 bases and J by 6 bases, 0 bases remained unmatched. Germline-derived CDR1 and CDR2 are MRHNA and SNTAGT. Each bulk PBMC sample had approximately 400 ng DNA loaded. The repertoire was sequenced with immunoSEQ multiplex PCR; TCRdb's copy has only in-frame clones and lacks some. The table has 9,500 to 15,000 clones, roughly 90% seen once. This sample's time point: week 3, after first cycle of checkpoint inhibitor. The source is a human donor with melanoma. This specimen consisted of blood, obtained from a patient treated with checkpoint blockade. The chain uses TRBV6-4 and TRBJ2-1, with TRBD1 identical over 11 bases. As DNA, the CDR3 is TGTGCCAGCAGTGACGGGACAGGGGGCAATGAGCAGTTCTTC. Its protein product is CASSDGTGGNEQFF.